The 25 T cell receptor beta chains listed next were all sequenced from one sample in a study of T cells after yellow fever vaccination. TCRdb called the 5' RACE reads again in MiXCR, with one record for every CDR3 protein. Found here are roughly 350,000 distinct CDR3 sequences, 4.1% of them singletons; the top ten hold 20% to 25%. Sequencing used PBMCs, obtained 5 days after the yellow fever booster vaccination. The receptors shown here come from a man aged 18 to 35 who received the YFV17D yellow fever vaccine.

The V gene is TRBV5-1, the J gene TRBJ2-7; possibly TRBD1 for D (6 bases). Deletions cut 4 bases from V and 5 bases from J, with 16 bases between. This CDR3 has 14 amino acids. In germline, CDR1 is SGHRS, CDR2 YFSETQ. The CDR3 nucleotides are TGCGCCAGCAGCCTTTTCACAGGGCCCAACGAGCAGTACTTC. It codes for CASSLFTGPNEQYF.

This clonotype was counted many times. The chain is built from TRBV7-9 and TRBJ2-3; D gene unclear. This CDR3 spans 16 amino acids. V dropped 3 bases and J dropped 0 bases, with 13 bases sitting between them. Germline V lookup: CDR1 SEHNR, CDR2 FQNEAQ (reference sequence). In DNA, the CDR3 is TGTGCCAGCAGCTTCCTAATCTGGGCTAGCACAGATACGCAGTATTTT. Amino acid sequence: CASSFLIWASTDTQYF.

This clonotype was seen repeatedly, ten times or more. The J gene is TRBJ2-6, the V gene TRBV7-7; no clear D. This CDR3 comprises 14 residues. Trimming removed 5 bases from V and 2 bases from J, with 7 bases in between. CDR1 and CDR2 from the germline V gene are SSHAT and FNYEAQ (reference sequence). The CDR3, as DNA: TGTGCCAGCAGCCCCCTGGCTGGGGCCAACGTCCTGACTTTC. This encodes CASSPLAGANVLTF.

Only a few counts were recorded for this clonotype. This chain links TRBV30 with TRBJ2-7, with TRBD1 matching over 8 bases. This CDR3 has 14 residues. The V and J ends lost 6 bases and 6 bases, in that order; junction bases with no gene match: 13. Germline lookup yields CDR1 GTSNPN and CDR2 SVGIG (reference sequence). Here the CDR3 DNA reads TGTGCCTGCAGCCCCGGGACAGGCAATAGCGAGCAGTACTTC. It is translated as CACSPGTGNSEQYF.

This clonotype was seen only a few times. This chain connects TRBV5-1 to TRBJ2-7; TRBD1 matches at 9 bases. This CDR3 contains 12 residues. Per the germline V gene, CDR1 is SGHRS and CDR2 is YFSETQ. J gave up 6 bases and V 4 bases, and 2 bases lay outside the gene matches. The CDR3 DNA reads TGCGCCAGCAGCGCGGACAGGGGCGAGCAGTACTTC. Translated: CASSADRGEQYF.

This clonotype appeared many times. The rearrangement uses TRBV6-4 and TRBJ2-1; 12 bases map to TRBD2. The CDR3 is 15 residues long. Per the germline V gene, CDR1 is MRHNA and CDR2 is SNTAGT. With 6 bases clipped from V and 3 bases from J, the junction kept 3 bases outside the gene matches. CDR3 sequence (DNA): TGTGCCAGCAGCCCGACTAGCGGGGGCTACAATGAGCAGTTCTTC. Translating gives CASSPTSGGYNEQFF.

In this sample, this clonotype turned up many times. The J gene is TRBJ1-5, the V gene TRBV4-2; the match to TRBD1 covers 7 bases. The length of the CDR3 is 14 residues. V lost 4 bases to trimming and J lost 4 bases; unmatched junction nucleotides: 4. Germline loops: CDR1 LGHNA, CDR2 YNFKEQ. Written as DNA, the CDR3 is TGTGCCAGCAGCCTCGACAGGGATAATCAGCCCCAGCATTTT. It translates to CASSLDRDNQPQHF.

This clonotype was detected ten times or more. The gene calls are TRBV5-1 and TRBJ2-3, with D possibly matching TRBD1 (6 bases). Trimming pared 7 bases from V and 1 base from J, leaving 16 bases between. The germline gives CDR1 SGHRS, CDR2 YFSETQ. The length of the CDR3 is 15 residues. In DNA, the CDR3 is TGCGCCAGCGCCTTTACAGGGCTTGGCACAGATACGCAGTATTTT. This sequence encodes CASAFTGLGTDTQYF.

This clonotype was seen a handful of times. V gene TRBV6-5 combines with J gene TRBJ1-3, with 7 bases lining up with TRBD1. The V segment lost 5 bases and the J segment 3 bases; nucleotides outside the gene matches: 10. Germline CDR1 and CDR2: MNHEY and SVGAGI. The CDR3 is 16 residues long. The chain's CDR3 is CASSDTGERLGNTIYF. The CDR3 DNA reads TGTGCCAGCAGTGATACAGGGGAACGGCTTGGAAACACCATATATTTT.

V and J are TRBV10-2 and TRBJ1-1; D is unclear. The CDR3 covers 14 residues. Germline V gene sequence: CDR1 WSHSY, CDR2 SAAADI. V lost 7 bases, J lost 3 bases, and 15 bases lay in between. This CDR3 reads CASKERSGDTEAFF. CDR3 bases: TGCGCCAGCAAGGAGAGGTCCGGGGACACTGAAGCTTTCTTT.

V is TRBV7-2 and J is TRBJ1-5; 8 nucleotides match TRBD1. The CDR3 sequence is 17 residues long. With 0 bases clipped from V and 6 bases from J, the junction kept 10 bases outside the gene matches. Per the germline V gene, CDR1 is SGHTA and CDR2 is FQGNSA. CDR3 in DNA: TGTGCCAGCAGCTTAGCGCCCGGACAGGGAGGGGGTCAGCCCCAGCATTTT. As protein: CASSLAPGQGGGQPQHF.

The rearrangement links TRBV4-2 to TRBJ2-3; possibly TRBD1 or TRBD2 for D (6 bases each). V gave up 0 bases and J gave up 1 base, with 14 bases separating them. This CDR3 region has 17 residues. Germline V gene sequence: CDR1 LGHNA, CDR2 YNFKEQ. The CDR3 region is CASSQDSRGLGTDTQYF. The CDR3 DNA sequence: TGTGCCAGCAGCCAAGATAGCCGGGGGCTAGGCACAGATACGCAGTATTTT.

This clonotype has ten or more counts. This chain uses TRBV5-1 with TRBJ2-3; no firm D call. CDR3 length equals 13 residues. Germline V lookup: CDR1 SGHRS, CDR2 YFSETQ. Trimming removed 3 bases at V and 6 bases at J, with 11 bases between. CDR3 sequence: CASSSNAQDTQYF. CDR3 nucleotide sequence: TGCGCCAGCAGCTCCAACGCTCAGGATACGCAGTATTTT.

The chain carries TRBV19 and TRBJ1-3; D remains unclear. The germline gives CDR1 LNHDA, CDR2 SQIVND (reference sequence). The germline V and J ends were trimmed by 10 bases and 0 bases, with 10 bases remaining between them. The CDR3 contains 13 residues. For the CDR3, the DNA is TGTGCCACTAGGACGTTCTCTGGAAACACCATATATTTT. Translation gives CATRTFSGNTIYF.

This clonotype was observed many times. V usage is TRBV5-1 and J usage is TRBJ2-1; D gene ambiguous. The V gene's germline CDR1 is SGHRS and CDR2 YFSETQ. This CDR3 has 13 residues. The germline V and J ends were trimmed by 1 base and 4 bases, with 6 bases remaining between them. The CDR3 DNA reads TGCGCCAGCAGCTTGCCCCAGTACAATGAGCAGTTCTTC. Protein sequence: CASSLPQYNEQFF.

In this sample, this clonotype turned up a few times. The chain recombines TRBV4-3 with TRBJ1-5; D possibly corresponds to TRBD1 (5 bases). Looked up from germline, CDR1 is LGHNA and CDR2 is YSLEER. The CDR3 covers 15 residues. V lost 3 bases to trimming and J lost 4 bases, with 13 bases between them. The CDR3 spells CASSQGWGINQPQHF. CDR3 coding DNA: TGCGCCAGCAGCCAGGGGTGGGGGATAAATCAGCCCCAGCATTTT.

This clonotype turned up a few times. The chain is built from TRBV14 and TRBJ2-7; the D call may be TRBD1 or TRBD2 (6 bases each). With 3 bases removed from V and 3 bases from J, the gap between germline ends came to 12 bases. The CDR3 loop spans 14 amino acids. CDR1 and CDR2 (germline): SGHDN, FVKESK. The CDR3 DNA is TGTGCCAGCAGCCACATGGAGGGGGTCTACGAGCAGTACTTC. It yields the protein CASSHMEGVYEQYF.

This clonotype was found many times. This chain uses TRBV27 with TRBJ2-7; a possible D gene is TRBD1 (5 bases). Deletions cut 6 bases from V and 2 bases from J, with 17 bases between. CDR1 MNHEY and CDR2 SMNVEV come from the germline V gene (reference sequence). This CDR3 region has 15 residues. CDR3 loop: CASSPRAGSPYEQYV. Here the CDR3 DNA reads TGTGCCAGCAGCCCCAGGGCAGGCAGTCCCTACGAGCAGTACGTC.

This clonotype was seen a few times. The rearrangement joins TRBV7-9 to TRBJ1-1, with D unclear. CDR1 and CDR2 from the germline V gene are SEHNR and FQNEAQ (reference sequence). The CDR3 is 14 residues long. Trimming stripped 3 bases from V and 0 bases from J, with 8 bases between. DNA of the CDR3: TGTGCCAGCAGCTTCCAGACTGTGAACACTGAAGCTTTCTTT. Translation: CASSFQTVNTEAFF.

The V and J genes are TRBV20-1 and TRBJ1-5; D is unresolved. Germline V lookup: CDR1 DFQATT, CDR2 SNEGSKA (reference sequence). V lost 6 bases to trimming and J lost 7 bases, with 16 bases between them. CDR3 size: 13 residues. Written as DNA, the CDR3 is TGCAGTGCCCCGGCGGCCCGAGGGCAGCCCCAGCATTTT. Translating it yields CSAPAARGQPQHF.

The table lists this clonotype with many counts. The V gene is TRBV4-3, the J gene TRBJ2-3, with a weak D call TRBD2 (5 bases). This CDR3 comprises 14 residues. V was shortened by 0 bases and J by 8 bases, with 12 bases between the two germline ends. Germline-derived CDR1 and CDR2 are LGHNA and YSLEER. CDR3: CASSQEDIAGTQYF. The CDR3 DNA reads TGCGCCAGCAGCCAAGAAGATATCGCGGGTACGCAGTATTTT.

J is TRBJ2-6 and V is TRBV7-7; D is unclear. This CDR3 comprises 15 residues. V lost 5 bases to trimming and J lost 0 bases, with 8 bases between them. Germline CDR1 and CDR2: SSHAT and FNYEAQ (reference sequence). CDR3 sequence reads: CASSDASSGANVLTF. The CDR3 nucleotides read TGTGCCAGCAGCGACGCCTCCTCTGGGGCCAACGTCCTGACTTTC.

This clonotype was seen a handful of times. The chain has TRBV12-3 or TRBV12-4 and TRBJ2-3, with 7 bases lining up with TRBD2. V lost 3 bases, J lost 5 bases, and 11 bases stayed unmatched. The CDR3 consists of 16 residues. The CDR3 DNA is TGTGCCAGCAGTTTGCTGAGATTACGCGGGGGAGATACGCAGTATTTT. Protein sequence: CASSLLRLRGGDTQYF.

The rearrangement uses TRBV7-8 and TRBJ2-7; TRBD1 is a possible D gene (6 bases). Germline V gene lookup returns CDR1 SGHVS and CDR2 FQNEAQ. V lost 5 bases, J lost 2 bases, and 10 bases lay in between. The CDR3 sequence is 13 residues long. The CDR3 here is CASSKTGPYEQYF. CDR3 DNA sequence: TGTGCCAGCAGCAAGACAGGCCCCTACGAGCAGTACTTC. The entire variable domain, with the rest obtained from reference TRBV7-8 and TRBJ2-7, is as follows: GAGVSQSPRYKVAKRGQDVALRCDPISGHVSLFWYQQALGQGPEFLTYFQNEAQLDKSGLPSDRFFAERPEGSVSTLKIQRTQQEDSAVYLCASSKTGPYEQYFGPGTRLTVT.

As for this clonotype: At one boundary the junction diverges from the germline segment, which might be a read error. This sequence joins TRBV10-3 and TRBJ1-5; TRBD1 might be the D (5 bases). This CDR3 contains 14 residues. Per germline, CDR1 ENHRY and CDR2 SYGVKD. The CDR3 protein is CAISAGTYNQPQNF. For the CDR3, the DNA is TGTGCCATCAGTGCAGGGACCTACAATCAGCCCCAGAATTTT.